This TCR beta chain is drawn from a study of cytomegalovirus exposure and HLA in healthy donors. Study-wide points: Associated with cytomegalovirus, according to the listing, were some 150 TCR beta chains. In a later analysis, HLA-C alleles had the fewest associated TCRs, DRB1 alleles the most.

V was pared by 4 bases and J by 6 bases, with 9 bases between. This CDR3 is 13 amino acids long. Germline loops: CDR1 LNHDA, CDR2 SQIVND (reference sequence). This clone was counted between two and nine times. Its specificity is not known. The PCR was carried out with 60 Vbeta primers and 13 Jbeta primers. The assay was immunoSEQ multiplex PCR, and TCRdb's table has in-frame clones only and misses some. This table holds 150,000 to 200,000 clones, around 75% found once. The chain employs TRBV19 and TRBJ1-4; no reliable D call. Material for sequencing was PBMCs. The source of this sequence is a woman between 50 and 59 years old in good health and CMV-seronegative. In nucleotides, the CDR3 is TGTGCCAGTAGTAAACAGACGGATGAAAAACTGTTTTTT. Translating gives CASSKQTDEKLFF.